The T cell receptor beta chain described here comes from a study of shared clonotypes between healthy human individuals. On this clone itself: Its antigen is unknown.

V shed 0 bases and J shed 9 bases, with 12 bases lying between them. This CDR3 is built from 15 residues. CDR1 and CDR2 (germline): MGHRA, YSYEKL. General study results and limits: Richness estimates generally favored naive over memory subsets. Sampling used blood alone; tissue repertoires probably differ.

Here immunoSEQ multiplex PCR was the method, and the copy in TCRdb shows in-frame clones only, minus some. This sample has some 680,000 clones, with 73% found just once. The chain uses TRBV4-1 and TRBJ1-6; D is possibly TRBD1 (6 bases). The receptor comes from a woman aged 25-40 years in good health. Sequenced input: memory CD4+ T cells sorted from blood. Subset defined: CD45RA-negative fraction. CDR3 bases: TGCGCCAGCAGCCAAGACCTTGGAGGGGGTTCACCCCTCCACTTT. Translating it yields CASSQDLGGGSPLHF.